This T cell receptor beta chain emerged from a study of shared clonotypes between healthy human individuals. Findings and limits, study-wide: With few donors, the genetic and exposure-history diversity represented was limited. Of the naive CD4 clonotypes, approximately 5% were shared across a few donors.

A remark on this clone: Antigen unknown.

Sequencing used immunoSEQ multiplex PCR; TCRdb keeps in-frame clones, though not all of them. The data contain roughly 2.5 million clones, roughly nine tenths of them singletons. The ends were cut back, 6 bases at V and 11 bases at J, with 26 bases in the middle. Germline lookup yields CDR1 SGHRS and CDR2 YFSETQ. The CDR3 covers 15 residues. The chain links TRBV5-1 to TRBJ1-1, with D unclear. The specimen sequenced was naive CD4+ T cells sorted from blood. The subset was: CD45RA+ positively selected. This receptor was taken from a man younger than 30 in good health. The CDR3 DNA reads TGCGCCAGCATCCCGAATCCGGATTCTTCCTCTAATGCTTTCTTT. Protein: CASIPNPDSSSNAFF.